This T cell receptor beta chain derives from a study of multiple sclerosis patients with progressive multifocal leukoencephalopathy (dated by TCRdb to about 2019). Describing the broader study: Roughly five natalizumab-treated MS patients who did not develop PML were used as controls and were sampled longitudinally. Peripheral T and B cells were examined in MS patients who developed PML (4 under natalizumab, 1 after alemtuzumab) and in treated patients who did not develop PML. A couple of patients on natalizumab who later developed PML were tracked over time from before therapy, through 6 and 12 months, up to PML onset. The goal of the study was to detect any JC virus-specific or public T-cell expansions that arose at the time of PML onset.

Broad study findings and their caveats: The analysis covered only peripheral blood, although cerebrospinal fluid or brain lymphocytes might be more informative for natalizumab-associated PML. TRB clones above 0.5% frequency appeared only in PML patients, but expanded clones at PML onset were already present before and during natalizumab therapy. Because of the small, descriptive cohort, whether findings reflect JC virus infection or general immunocompromise remained unclear. Most PML patients had lower normalized Shannon entropy, suggesting less diverse TRB repertoires, while values in the natalizumab-treated controls sat near 1. When PML developed, neither common TRBV or TRBJ gene usage nor preferential TRBV-TRBJ pairings were detected.

As concerns this clone: Which antigen it targets is not known. No base qualities exist here, and no much larger clone lies one base off it.

The intended sense of this specimen's time point label: before natalizumab initiation. Interferon beta had previously been received by all listed patients, and all PML patients were female. Blood samples at T0 were collected prior to the first natalizumab infusion. Ficoll-Hypaque density gradient centrifugation was used to isolate peripheral blood mononuclear cells. Amplification of TRB CDR3 regions from genomic DNA was performed at survey-level depth using the immunoSEQ two-step multiplex PCR. Synthetic inline TR CDR3 controls covering all V-J pairings were spiked into each PCR so that template counts could be estimated and amplification bias removed. Reads went through processing to reduce amplification and sequencing bias, and quantification was done against synthetic TR CDR3 analogs. Turning to the authors' computational methods: Raw data were processed in ImmunoSEQ Analyzer, removing out-of-frame sequences and CDR3s with stop codons, and genes were named by IMGT nomenclature. Repertoire diversity was summarized as normalized Shannon entropy, defined as 1 minus Pielou's evenness. TRB sequences were treated as identical only when sharing V gene, J gene and CDR3. Public PML clonotypes were defined as CDR3s shared by two or more PML-onset samples but absent from earlier samples, from controls, and from public databases. Skylign with the observed count method was used to analyze CDR3 amino acid composition at each position. As stored in TCRdb, this immuneACCESS dataset retains in-frame rearrangements with V and J assigned. A fraction of the clones does not appear; measured against another copy, unresolved V genes explain less than half of the discrepancy, and the remainder lacks a known reason. The V and J calls and clone size are taken from that table; D and trimming were inferred from the DNA. This sample lists 25,000 to 35,000 clones; 90% to 95% were detected once. The ten biggest clones cover less than 2% of the sample.

Sequencing was done on a sample of PBMCs. The clonotype comes from a man aged 30-40 years with multiple sclerosis.

The DNA reads as follows: TGTGCCAGCAGCCCGGGGGGGACAGGGGCGGAGACCCAGTACTTC. Its protein is CASSPGGTGAETQYF. The chain is encoded by TRBV5-5 joined to TRBJ2-5, with 10 middle bases fitting TRBD1. CDR1 and CDR2, per the germline V gene (reference sequence), are SGHKS and YYEKEE. The cysteine opens and the phenylalanine closes a CDR3 of 15 amino acids. The only DNA kept is the CDR3, 45 bases in frame from the first base. The junction shows trimming of 4 bases on V and 5 bases on J, and the gene matches do not reach 8 bases of it.